This T cell receptor beta chain was identified during a study of T cells in Graves' hyperthyroidism and ophthalmopathy (dated by TCRdb to the late 2010s). Context from the whole study: Peripheral blood samples were taken at initial diagnosis, before any treatment was given. A discovery cohort of roughly 100 patients, roughly 40 with Graves' ophthalmopathy and under 60 with stable Graves' hyperthyroidism, was used to find distinguishing TCR V-J signatures. Prospective prediction of ophthalmopathy was tested in an independent validation cohort of some 20 hyperthyroidism patients and approximately 17 patients who later progressed to ophthalmopathy. For training and testing, the 100 or so patients in the discovery cohort were randomly divided in a 7:3 ratio. Thyroid tissue and blood T-cell repertoires from about six Graves' hyperthyroidism patients were also compared in the study. After sampling, hyperthyroidism patients received methimazole starting at 30 mg daily, and ophthalmopathy patients received high-dose intravenous methylprednisolone. TCR Vbeta CDR3 sequencing of roughly 140 peripheral blood samples (43 ophthalmopathy, 75 or so hyperthyroidism and roughly 17 progressor patients) is reported in the paper. Overall results and qualifications from the work: A model built on a 13 V-J signature distinguished ophthalmopathy from stable hyperthyroidism, reaching roughly 88% sensitivity and about 81% specificity in cross-validation and 80%/75% in testing. Blood samples also contained most of the expanded thyroid clonotypes (frequency above 0.001), which suggests that blood repertoires may reflect thyroid immune responses. No statistical method was used to set the sample size in advance, and investigators knew the group allocation. In validation, the model predicted progression to ophthalmopathy with roughly 70% sensitivity and less than 75% specificity, a median of around six months before onset.

The TCR beta CDR3 regions were amplified from the RNA transcripts. The first round of RT-PCR for the TCR CDR3 was performed with the HTBI primer set and the Qiagen OneStep RT-PCR kit. A second multiplex PCR round built the libraries, followed by size selection and purification. Paired-end sequencing of the libraries was performed with 100 bp reads on an Illumina HiSeq2000. Per the authors' processing: SOAPnuke was used to process the raw data, removing reads that contained adapters or uncalled bases, had a mean Phred below 15, or lacked an exact match to the constant primer or identifier. High-quality paired reads were merged using COPE v1.2.5, and each unique nucleotide sequence was defined as a clonotype. MiTCR v1.1 was used to align the clonotypes against IMGT TRBV, TRBD and TRBJ reference segments. Analysis was restricted to V-J combinations with a frequency above 0.0001, which covered roughly 99% of repertoires. A TCS score was defined as the ratio of F50 (clonal expansion) to E x V (chaos), with BLOSUM62-based TCRdist applied between CDR3 peptides within each V-J. Welch's t-statistics and random forest reduced several hundred V-J features to fewer than 15, which were used in a naive Bayes classifier (R e1071). Starting from the raw public reads, TCRdb applied fastp trimming at Q25, assembled clones with MiXCR and retained in-frame beta chains. CDR3 protein duplicates are merged, each entry listing the most common genes and DNA. The V and J calls and clone size are TCRdb's, not the authors'. The sample table records roughly 720,000 distinct CDR3 sequences; around 16% of these occur just once. Of the sample, about 14% is held by the ten largest clones.

This clonotype was found many times. The clone's antigen remains unknown. Within one base of it there is no much larger clone, and no base qualities were kept. Stable Graves' hyperthyroidism was defined as the absence of progression to ophthalmopathy over 18 months of follow-up. Hyperthyroidism patients were aged 18 to 65 years and newly diagnosed, with disease duration of less than 2 months. Patients with uncontrolled infections, other autoimmune diseases, pregnancy or lactation were excluded. Diagnoses were based on clinical symptoms, serum thyroxine and TRAb, thyroid ultrasound and orbital computed tomography. Ficoll-Paque density gradient centrifugation was used to isolate PBMCs from approximately 11 ml of fresh peripheral blood. Trizol reagent was used to extract total RNA, and RNA quality was then checked on an Agilent 2100 Bioanalyzer. V is trimmed back by 8 bases and J by 1 base, and the junction contains 8 bases that no gene match accounts for. CDR1 is given as MDHEN and CDR2 as SYDVKM, both from the germline V gene. From the cysteine through the phenylalanine, the CDR3 covers 17 amino acids. CDR3 DNA is the only sequence kept; it has 51 bases, read in frame from the first base.

The sequencing input was blood. The clonotype originates from a man aged 45-65 years with Graves' hyperthyroidism. This sequence uses TRBV28 and TRBJ2-3, with 14 bases aligning to TRBD2. CDR3 region: CASLSGLAGEGTDTQYF. The DNA sequence is as follows: TGTGCCAGCCTCTCGGGACTAGCGGGAGAGGGCACAGATACGCAGTATTTT.